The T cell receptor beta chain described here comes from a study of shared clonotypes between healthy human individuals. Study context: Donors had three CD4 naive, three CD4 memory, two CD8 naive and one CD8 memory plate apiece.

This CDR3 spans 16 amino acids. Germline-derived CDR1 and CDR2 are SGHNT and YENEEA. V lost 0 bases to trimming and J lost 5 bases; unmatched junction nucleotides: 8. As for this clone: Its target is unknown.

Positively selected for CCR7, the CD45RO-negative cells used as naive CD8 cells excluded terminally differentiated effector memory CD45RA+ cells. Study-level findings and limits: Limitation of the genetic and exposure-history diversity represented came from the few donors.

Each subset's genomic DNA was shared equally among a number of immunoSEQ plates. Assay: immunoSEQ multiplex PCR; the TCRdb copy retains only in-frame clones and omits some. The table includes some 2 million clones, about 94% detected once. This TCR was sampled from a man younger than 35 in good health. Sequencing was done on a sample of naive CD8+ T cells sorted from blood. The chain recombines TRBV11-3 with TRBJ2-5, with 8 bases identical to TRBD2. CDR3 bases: TGTGCCAGCAGCTTAGATCCCACGAGCGGGGGCGAGACCCAGTACTTC. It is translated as CASSLDPTSGGETQYF.